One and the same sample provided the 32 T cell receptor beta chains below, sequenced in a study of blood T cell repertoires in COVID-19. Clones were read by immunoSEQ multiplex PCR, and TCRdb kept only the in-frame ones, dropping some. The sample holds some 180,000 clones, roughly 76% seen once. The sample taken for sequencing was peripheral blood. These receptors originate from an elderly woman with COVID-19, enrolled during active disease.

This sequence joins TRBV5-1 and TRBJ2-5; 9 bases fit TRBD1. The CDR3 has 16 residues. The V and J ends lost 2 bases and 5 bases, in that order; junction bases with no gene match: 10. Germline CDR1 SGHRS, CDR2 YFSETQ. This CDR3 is CASSFNPGQGRETQYF. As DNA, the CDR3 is TGCGCCAGCAGCTTTAATCCGGGACAGGGTAGGGAGACCCAGTACTTC.

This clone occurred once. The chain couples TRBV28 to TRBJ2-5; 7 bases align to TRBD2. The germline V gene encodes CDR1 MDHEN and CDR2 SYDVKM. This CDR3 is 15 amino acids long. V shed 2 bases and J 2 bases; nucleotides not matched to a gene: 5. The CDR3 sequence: CASSLRGGSQETQYF. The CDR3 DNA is TGTGCCAGCAGTTTACGCGGGGGAAGTCAAGAGACCCAGTACTTC.

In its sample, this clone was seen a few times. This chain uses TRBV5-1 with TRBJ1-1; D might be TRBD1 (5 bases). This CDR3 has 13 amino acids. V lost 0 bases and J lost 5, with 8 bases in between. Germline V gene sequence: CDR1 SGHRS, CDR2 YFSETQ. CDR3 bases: TGCGCCAGCAGCTTGGAAGGGGTAACTGAAGCTTTCTTT. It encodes CASSLEGVTEAFF. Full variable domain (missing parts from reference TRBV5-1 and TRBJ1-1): KAGVTQTPRYLIKTRGQQVTLSCSPISGHRSVSWYQQTPGQGLQFLFEYFSETQRNKGNFPGRFSGRQFSNSRSEMNVSTLELGDSALYLCASSLEGVTEAFFGQGTRLTVV.

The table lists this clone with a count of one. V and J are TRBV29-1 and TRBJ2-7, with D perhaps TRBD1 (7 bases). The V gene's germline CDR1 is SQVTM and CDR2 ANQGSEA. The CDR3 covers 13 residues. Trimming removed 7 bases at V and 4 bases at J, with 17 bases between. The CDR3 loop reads CSARGGSGYEQYF. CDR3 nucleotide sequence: TGCAGCGCTCGAGGGGGCAGCGGGTACGAGCAGTACTTC.

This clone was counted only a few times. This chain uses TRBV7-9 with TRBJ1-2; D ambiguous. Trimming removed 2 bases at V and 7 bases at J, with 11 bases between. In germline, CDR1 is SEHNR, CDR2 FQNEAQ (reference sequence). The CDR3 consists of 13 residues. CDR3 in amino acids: CASSLWGEGGYTF. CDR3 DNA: TGTGCCAGCAGCTTATGGGGAGAGGGTGGCTACACCTTC.

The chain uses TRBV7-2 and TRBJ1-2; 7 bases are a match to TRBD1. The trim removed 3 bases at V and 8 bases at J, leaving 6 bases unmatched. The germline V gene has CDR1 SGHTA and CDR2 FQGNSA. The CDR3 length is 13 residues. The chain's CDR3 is CASSLAGTDGYTF. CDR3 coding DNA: TGTGCCAGCAGCTTGGCCGGGACAGACGGCTACACCTTC. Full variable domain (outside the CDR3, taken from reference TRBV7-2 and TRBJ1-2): GAGVSQSPSNKVTEKGKDVELRCDPISGHTALYWYRQSLGQGLEFLIYFQGNSAPDKSGLPSDRFSAERTGGSVSTLTIQRTQQEDSAVYLCASSLAGTDGYTFGSGTRLTVV.

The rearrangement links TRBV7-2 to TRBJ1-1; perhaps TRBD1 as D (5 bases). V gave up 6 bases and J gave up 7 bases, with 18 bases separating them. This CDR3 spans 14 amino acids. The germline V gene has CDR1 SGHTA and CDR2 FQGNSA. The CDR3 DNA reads TGTGCCAGCAGTACCCGGGGGGGAGTCCTTGAAGCTTTCTTT. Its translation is CASSTRGGVLEAFF.

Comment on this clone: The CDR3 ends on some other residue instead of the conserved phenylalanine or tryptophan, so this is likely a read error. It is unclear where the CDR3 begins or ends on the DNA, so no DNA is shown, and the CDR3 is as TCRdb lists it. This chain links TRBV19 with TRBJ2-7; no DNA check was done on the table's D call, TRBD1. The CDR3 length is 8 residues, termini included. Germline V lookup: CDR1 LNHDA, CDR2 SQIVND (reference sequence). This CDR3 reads CASSIRGR.

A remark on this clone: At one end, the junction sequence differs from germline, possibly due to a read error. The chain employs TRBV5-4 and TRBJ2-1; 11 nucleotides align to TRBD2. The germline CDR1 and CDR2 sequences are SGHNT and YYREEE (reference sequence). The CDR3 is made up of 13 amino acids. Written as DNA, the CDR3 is TGTGCCAGCAGGTTGGGACTAGCGGATGAGCAGTTCTTC. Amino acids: CASRLGLADEQFF. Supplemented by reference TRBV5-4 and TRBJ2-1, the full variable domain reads ETGVTQSPTHLIKTRGQQVTLRCSSQSGHNTVSWYQQALGQGPQFIFQYYREEENGRGNFPPRFSGLQFPNYSSELNVNALELDDSALYLCASRLGLADEQFFGPGTRLTVL.

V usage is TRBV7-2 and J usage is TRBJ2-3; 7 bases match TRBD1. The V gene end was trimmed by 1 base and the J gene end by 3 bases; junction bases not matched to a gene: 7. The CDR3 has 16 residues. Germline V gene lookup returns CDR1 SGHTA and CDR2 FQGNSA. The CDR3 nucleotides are TGTGCCAGCAGCTTAGGAACGGCCAGGGGGACAGATACGCAGTATTTT. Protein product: CASSLGTARGTDTQYF.

CDR3 nucleotide sequence: TGTGCCAGCAGCTTGGGGACAGGTGCAACTATTTATGGCTACACCTTC. Protein product: CASSLGTGATIYGYTF. The rearrangement joins TRBV5-6 to TRBJ1-2, with TRBD1 matching 7 bases. CDR1 is SGHDT, CDR2 YYEEEE, per germline. The V and J ends lost 0 bases and 5 bases, in that order; junction bases with no gene match: 10. The length of the CDR3 is 16 residues.

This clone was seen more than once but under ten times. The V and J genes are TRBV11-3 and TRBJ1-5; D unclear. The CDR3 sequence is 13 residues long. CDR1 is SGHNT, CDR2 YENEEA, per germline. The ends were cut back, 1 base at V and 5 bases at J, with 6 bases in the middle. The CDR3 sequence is CASSLGEDQPQHF. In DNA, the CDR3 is TGTGCCAGCAGCTTAGGTGAGGATCAGCCCCAGCATTTT.

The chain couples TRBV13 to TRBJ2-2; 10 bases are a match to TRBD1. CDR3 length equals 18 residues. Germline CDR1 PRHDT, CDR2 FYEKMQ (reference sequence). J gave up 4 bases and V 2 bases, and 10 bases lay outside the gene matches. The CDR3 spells CASSLSAGTGVGTGELFF. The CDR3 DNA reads TGTGCCAGCAGCTTATCCGCGGGGACAGGGGTTGGCACCGGGGAGCTGTTTTTT.

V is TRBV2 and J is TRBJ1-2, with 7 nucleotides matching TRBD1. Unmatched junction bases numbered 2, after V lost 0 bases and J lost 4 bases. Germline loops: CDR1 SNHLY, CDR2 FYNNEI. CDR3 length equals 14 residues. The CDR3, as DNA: TGTGCCAGCAGTGAAGCTCGGGACAGCTATGGCTACACCTTC. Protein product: CASSEARDSYGYTF. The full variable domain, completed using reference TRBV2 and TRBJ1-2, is EPEVTQTPSHQVTQMGQEVILRCVPISNHLYFYWYRQILGQKVEFLVSFYNNEISEKSEIFDDQFSVERPDGSNFTLKIRSTKLEDSAMYFCASSEARDSYGYTFGSGTRLTVV.

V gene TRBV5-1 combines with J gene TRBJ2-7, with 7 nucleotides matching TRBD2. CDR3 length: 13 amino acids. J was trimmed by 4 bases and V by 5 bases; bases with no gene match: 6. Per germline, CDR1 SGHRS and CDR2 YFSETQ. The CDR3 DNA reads TGCGCCAGCAGTCAAGCGGGACGTTACGAGCAGTACTTC. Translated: CASSQAGRYEQYF.

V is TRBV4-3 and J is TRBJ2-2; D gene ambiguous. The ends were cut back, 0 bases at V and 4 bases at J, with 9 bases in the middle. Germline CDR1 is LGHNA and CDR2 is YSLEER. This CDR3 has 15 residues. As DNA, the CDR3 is TGCGCCAGCAGCCAAGAACTCTTTTTCACCGGGGAGCTGTTTTTT. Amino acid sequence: CASSQELFFTGELFF.

The CDR3 loop reads CASVAHAGYGYTF. The DNA of the CDR3 is TGTGCCAGCGTCGCACACGCTGGCTATGGCTACACCTTC. The chain employs TRBV28 and TRBJ1-2; D unresolved. This CDR3 region has 13 residues. CDR1 MDHEN and CDR2 SYDVKM come from the germline V gene. V lost 8 bases to trimming and J lost 4 bases, with 14 bases between them.

The CDR3 nucleotides read TGTGCCAGCAGTCCCGCGGATGCAGGGGGTCTTAATCAGCCCCAGCATTTT. Protein product: CASSPADAGGLNQPQHF. The rearrangement links TRBV28 to TRBJ1-5, with 7 bases identical to TRBD1. The CDR3 extends over 17 amino acids. Per the germline V gene, CDR1 is MDHEN and CDR2 is SYDVKM. With V trimmed by 5 bases and J by 4 bases, 14 bases remained unmatched.

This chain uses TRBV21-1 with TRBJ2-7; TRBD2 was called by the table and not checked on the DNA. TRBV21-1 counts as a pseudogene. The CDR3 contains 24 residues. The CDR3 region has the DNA TGTGCCAGCAGCAACGGATCCTATTGCATTCCGGGACAGGGGGTGACTAGCGGATTATACGAGCAGTACTTC. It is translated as CASSNGSYCIPGQGVTSGLYEQYF.

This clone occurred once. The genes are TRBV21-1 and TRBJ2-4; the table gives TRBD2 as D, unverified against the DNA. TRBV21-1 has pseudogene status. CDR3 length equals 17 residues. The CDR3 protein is CASSKGIAGVAKNIQYF. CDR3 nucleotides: TGTGCCAGCAGCAAAGGCATAGCGGGGGTAGCCAAAAACATTCAGTACTTC.

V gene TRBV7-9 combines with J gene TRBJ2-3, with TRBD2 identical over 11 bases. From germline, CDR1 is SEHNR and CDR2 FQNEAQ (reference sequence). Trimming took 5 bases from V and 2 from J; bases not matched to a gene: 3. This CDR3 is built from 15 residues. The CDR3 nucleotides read TGTGCCAGCAGCCGACTAGCGGGGTACACAGATACGCAGTATTTT. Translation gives CASSRLAGYTDTQYF.

In DNA form, the CDR3 reads TGTGCCAGCAGTTACTCAAGGGGGCGGTCACCCCTCCACTTT. Protein: CASSYSRGRSPLHF. V gene TRBV6-5 combines with J gene TRBJ1-6; 7 nucleotides align to TRBD1. This CDR3 has 14 amino acids. CDR1 is MNHEY and CDR2 is SVGAGI in the germline V gene. The J segment lost 10 bases and the V segment lost 0 bases, leaving 3 bases of the junction unmatched.

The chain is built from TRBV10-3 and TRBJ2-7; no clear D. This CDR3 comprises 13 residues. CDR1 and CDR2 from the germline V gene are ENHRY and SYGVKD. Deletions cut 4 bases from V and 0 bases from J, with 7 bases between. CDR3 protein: CAISGFSSYEQYF. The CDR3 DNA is TGTGCCATCAGTGGTTTCAGCTCCTACGAGCAGTACTTC.

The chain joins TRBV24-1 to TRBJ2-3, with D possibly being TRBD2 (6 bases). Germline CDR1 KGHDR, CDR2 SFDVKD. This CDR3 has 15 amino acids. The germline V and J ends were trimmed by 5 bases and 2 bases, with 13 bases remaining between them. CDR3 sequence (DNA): TGTGCCACCAGTGGTTCATGGACTACCACAGATACGCAGTATTTT. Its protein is CATSGSWTTTDTQYF.

CDR3 in DNA: TGTGCCAGCAGTGACCCCACCCAGCGGGAGTCAAGGTTCTTC. Residues: CASSDPTQRESRFF. The chain joins TRBV6-1 to TRBJ2-1; 8 bases agree with TRBD2. The CDR3 loop spans 14 amino acids. From germline, CDR1 is MNHNS and CDR2 SASEGT. V lost 3 bases and J lost 15; bases outside the gene matches: 13.

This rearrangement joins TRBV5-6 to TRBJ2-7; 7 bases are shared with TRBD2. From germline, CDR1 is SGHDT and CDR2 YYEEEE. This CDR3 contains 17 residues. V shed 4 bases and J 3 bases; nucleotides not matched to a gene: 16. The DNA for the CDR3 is TGTGCCAGCAGCCCTTTGGGGGGGTTCGGTATAGTCTACGAGCAGTACTTC. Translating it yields CASSPLGGFGIVYEQYF.

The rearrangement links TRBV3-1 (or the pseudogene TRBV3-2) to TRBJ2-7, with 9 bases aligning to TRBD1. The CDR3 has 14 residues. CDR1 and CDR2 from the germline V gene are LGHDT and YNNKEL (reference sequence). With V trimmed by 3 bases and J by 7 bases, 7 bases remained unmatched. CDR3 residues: CASSHTGQGGEQYF. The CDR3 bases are TGTGCCAGCAGCCATACGGGACAGGGTGGTGAGCAGTACTTC.

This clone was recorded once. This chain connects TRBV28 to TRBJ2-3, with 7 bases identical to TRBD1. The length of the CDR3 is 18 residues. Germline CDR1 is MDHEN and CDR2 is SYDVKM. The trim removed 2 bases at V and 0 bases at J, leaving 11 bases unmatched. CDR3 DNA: TGTGCCAGCAGTTTAAATGGGGACAGTGGATTTAGCACAGATACGCAGTATTTT. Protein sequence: CASSLNGDSGFSTDTQYF. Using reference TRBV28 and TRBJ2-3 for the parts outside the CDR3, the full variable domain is DVKVTQSSRYLVKRTGEKVFLECVQDMDHENMFWYRQDPGLGLRLIYFSYDVKMKEKGDIPEGYSVSREKKERFSLILESASTNQTSMYLCASSLNGDSGFSTDTQYFGPGTRLTVL.

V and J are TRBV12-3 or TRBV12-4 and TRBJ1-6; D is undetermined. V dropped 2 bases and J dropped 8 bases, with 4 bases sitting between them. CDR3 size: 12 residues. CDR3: CASSLHDSPLHF. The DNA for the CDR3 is TGTGCCAGCAGTTTACATGATTCACCCCTCCACTTT.

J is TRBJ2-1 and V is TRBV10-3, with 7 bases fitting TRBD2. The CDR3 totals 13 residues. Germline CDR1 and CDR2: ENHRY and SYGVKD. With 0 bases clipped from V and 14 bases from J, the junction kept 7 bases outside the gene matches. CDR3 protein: CAISESTAGRKFF. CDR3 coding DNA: TGTGCCATCAGTGAGTCCACAGCGGGGAGGAAGTTCTTC.

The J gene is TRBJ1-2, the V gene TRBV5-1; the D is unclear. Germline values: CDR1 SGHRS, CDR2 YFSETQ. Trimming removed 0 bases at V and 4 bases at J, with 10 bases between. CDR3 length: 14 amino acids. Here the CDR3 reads CASSLGVYGYGYTF. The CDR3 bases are TGCGCCAGCAGCTTGGGAGTCTATGGCTATGGCTACACCTTC.

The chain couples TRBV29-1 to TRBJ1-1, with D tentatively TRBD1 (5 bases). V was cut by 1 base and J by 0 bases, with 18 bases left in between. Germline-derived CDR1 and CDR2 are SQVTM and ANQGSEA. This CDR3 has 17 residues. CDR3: CSVEGKGLGSLNTEAFF. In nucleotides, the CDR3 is TGCAGCGTTGAAGGAAAGGGGCTCGGGTCGTTGAACACTGAAGCTTTCTTT.